A selection of T cell receptor beta chains follows, all from one sample in a study of blood T cells in healthy people across ages. TCRdb re-called the 5' RACE reads with MiXCR, one entry per CDR3 protein. Among 800,000 to 950,000 distinct CDR3 sequences listed, about 44% were seen once. The sequenced sample consisted of blood. The receptors were sampled from a man aged 25 to 40 in good health. Both conserved end residues are part of each CDR3. The D gene is left open where the match is weak. Clone sizes are given selectively: once, few, many, or a class where the clone is expanded.

>TRBV20-1|TRBD1|few|TRBJ2-7
CSARTGGTYEQYF
>TRBV3-1|.|.|TRBJ1-2
CASSAPLGYTF
>TRBV21-1|.|.|TRBJ1-4
CASSNDSGRWKLFF
>TRBV7-2|.|few|TRBJ2-1
CASSFLTGRSAYNEQFF
>TRBV12-3/TRBV12-4|.|.|TRBJ1-2
CASSHDRGEDYGYTF
>TRBV5-1|TRBD1|few|TRBJ2-4
CASSLGTGSKNIQYF
>TRBV11-3|.|few|TRBJ2-3
CASRYGSTDTQYF
>TRBV27|.|.|TRBJ1-2
CASMGIYYGYTF
>TRBV4-3|TRBD1|.|TRBJ1-3
CASSQYGTGAGNTIYF
>TRBV10-3|.|few|TRBJ2-7
CAISVTPYEQYF
>TRBV2|.|.|TRBJ1-2
CASSEGFGYTF
>TRBV20-1|.|.|TRBJ2-2
CSARATRGTGELFF
>TRBV6-5|.|.|TRBJ1-2
CASSYDSGSANYGYTF
>TRBV21-1|.|.|TRBJ2-7
CASSKRAQGLDEQYF
>TRBV3-1|.|few|TRBJ2-1
CASSQDQGGGQFF
>TRBV5-1|.|.|TRBJ2-3
CASRQEVSTDTQYF
>TRBV23-1|.|.|TRBJ1-5
CASSQSRQGHPSNQPQHF
>TRBV10-3|TRBD1|.|TRBJ2-7
CAISESKGQGSLGIYEQYF
>TRBV6-1|TRBD2|.|TRBJ2-1
CASSERTSGRAQFF
>TRBV6-5|TRBD1|few|TRBJ1-4
CASSNPPMTGGHNEKLFF
>TRBV29-1|.|.|TRBJ1-1
CSVSLGQRDTEAFF
>TRBV20-1|.|.|TRBJ2-5
CSARPPGTPTNEQYF
>TRBV7-2|.|.|TRBJ2-1
CASSLGDLEQFF
>TRBV12-3/TRBV12-4|.|.|TRBJ1-6
CASSFAGARDSPLHF
>TRBV7-2|TRBD2|.|TRBJ2-1
CASSLATSNGDEQFF
>TRBV9|.|.|TRBJ1-6
CASSPRVREGNSPLHF
>TRBV15|.|.|TRBJ1-2
CATSRAEVNYGYTF
>TRBV20-1|.|.|TRBJ1-4
CSARVARGNEKLFF
>TRBV4-2|.|few|TRBJ2-5
CASSQDDGVGETQYF
>TRBV5-5|.|.|TRBJ2-1
CASSLADSYGQFF
>TRBV6-2/TRBV6-3|.|few|TRBJ2-7
CASSYSNRFHYEQYF
>TRBV28|.|.|TRBJ1-5
CASSSGTGYNQPQHF
>TRBV4-1|TRBD2|.|TRBJ2-3
CASSPRSGGAPNTQYF
>TRBV20-1|TRBD2|.|.
CSARFPSGGYEQYF
>TRBV21-1|.|.|TRBJ1-5
CASSQGKNQPQHF
>TRBV29-1|TRBD1|few|TRBJ2-3
CSVQGQGMNTQYF
>TRBV3-1|.|.|TRBJ2-3
CASSQEGHTDTQYF
>TRBV6-2/TRBV6-3|.|.|TRBJ1-2
CASSYYLQDGYTF
>TRBV12-3/TRBV12-4|TRBD1|.|TRBJ1-3
CASSFGDRGGNTIYF
>TRBV27|TRBD1|few|TRBJ2-7
CASSLSAGGSYEQYF
>TRBV9|.|.|TRBJ2-7
CASSVTDGGFYEQYF
>TRBV12-3/TRBV12-4|.|.|TRBJ2-1
CASSPGYYNEQFF
>TRBV28|TRBD1|.|TRBJ2-5
CASGTGREQYF
>TRBV7-2|.|many|TRBJ2-4
CASRRLAKNIQYF
>TRBV7-2|.|few|TRBJ2-7
CASSLYGRGYEQYF
>TRBV29-1|.|.|TRBJ2-1
CSASIPTNGGSNEQFF
>TRBV18|.|few|TRBJ2-1
CASSPQQDNEQFF